Listed here are 24 T cell receptor beta chains from one sample, sequenced in a study of blood T cell repertoires in COVID-19. The protocol was immunoSEQ multiplex PCR, while the TCRdb copy is restricted to in-frame clones and leaves out a portion. The data hold hundreds of thousands of clones, with about 80% observed a single time. Material for sequencing was peripheral blood. The receptor source for this set is a woman aged 45-65 years with acute or convalescent COVID-19.

J is TRBJ2-1 and V is TRBV29-1; the D gene is possibly TRBD2 (6 bases). CDR1 SQVTM and CDR2 ANQGSEA come from the germline V gene. This CDR3 comprises 11 residues. V was shortened by 7 bases and J by 8 bases, with 12 bases between the two germline ends. CDR3 DNA sequence: TGCAGCGCTGCTCGGGGGTATGAGCAGTTCTTC. The encoded protein is CSAARGYEQFF.

This clone occurred once. The chain recombines TRBV5-1 with TRBJ2-7, with D perhaps TRBD2 (6 bases). V gave up 4 bases and J gave up 2 bases, with 13 bases separating them. CDR1 SGHRS and CDR2 YFSETQ come from the germline V gene. The CDR3 covers 14 residues. The CDR3 coding sequence is TGCGCCAGCAGCCGTGAGACTAGTCCCTACGAGCAGTACTTC. Amino acids: CASSRETSPYEQYF.

The rearrangement joins TRBV6-2 or TRBV6-3 to TRBJ1-1, with 9 bases aligning to TRBD1. V shed 6 bases and J 6 bases; nucleotides not matched to a gene: 32. The length of the CDR3 is 22 residues. Germline V gene sequence: CDR1 MNHEY, CDR2 SVGEGT. CDR3 nucleotide sequence: TGTGCCAGCAGCCAACCGACTAGGACAGGGGCGCCGTATGCTTTATTTATCTCTGAAGCTTTCTTT. This gives the protein CASSQPTRTGAPYALFISEAFF.

The chain recombines TRBV7-2 with TRBJ1-1, with D possibly matching TRBD1 (6 bases). Germline values: CDR1 SGHTA, CDR2 FQGNSA. Trimming stripped 5 bases from V and 4 bases from J, with 20 bases between. The CDR3 runs 16 residues. This CDR3 reads CASSPEGVRWGTEAFF. CDR3 nucleotides: TGTGCCAGCAGCCCCGAGGGGGTCAGATGGGGCACTGAAGCTTTCTTT.

The CDR3 DNA follows: TGTGCCACTGGACAGGGCACTGAAGCTTTCTTT. This sequence encodes CATGQGTEAFF. The gene calls are TRBV10-3 and TRBJ1-1, with 8 bases that match TRBD1. The CDR3 runs 11 residues. Germline V gene sequence: CDR1 ENHRY, CDR2 SYGVKD. V shed 10 bases and J 4 bases; nucleotides not matched to a gene: 2.

The chain is built from TRBV28 and TRBJ1-2; tentative D call: TRBD1 (5 bases). The V gene lost 7 bases and the J gene lost 8 bases, with 23 bases spanning the gap. The length of the CDR3 is 15 residues. CDR1 MDHEN and CDR2 SYDVKM come from the germline V gene. CDR3 bases: TGTGCCAGCATCCCCCCTGGGTGGGGCGCCAGAGGCTACACCTTC. It codes for CASIPPGWGARGYTF.

This clone was recorded a few times. The V gene is TRBV5-1, the J gene TRBJ2-1, with 10 nucleotides matching TRBD1. The CDR3 covers 15 residues. The germline gives CDR1 SGHRS, CDR2 YFSETQ. V gave up 3 bases and J gave up 7 bases; unmatched junction bases: 7. CDR3 sequence reads: CASSYRDRGQNEQFF. In DNA form, the CDR3 reads TGCGCCAGCAGCTACCGGGACAGGGGACAGAATGAGCAGTTCTTC.

The chain combines TRBV19 with TRBJ1-2; possibly TRBD1 for D (5 bases). Trimming left V 4 bases short and J 8 bases short, with 14 bases between. From germline, CDR1 is LNHDA and CDR2 SQIVND (reference sequence). The CDR3 has 13 residues. CDR3 bases: TGTGCCAGTAGTACTCAGGGACTAGTCGGCTACACCTTC. Translation: CASSTQGLVGYTF.

The V call is TRBV7-9, the J call TRBJ1-4; D remains ambiguous. The germline V and J ends were trimmed by 2 bases and 8 bases, with 12 bases remaining between them. This CDR3 is built from 14 residues. Germline V gene data show CDR1 as SEHNR and CDR2 as FQNEAQ (reference sequence). CDR3 sequence: CASSLTGSGEKLFF. In nucleotides, the CDR3 is TGTGCCAGCAGCTTAACGGGAAGCGGGGAAAAACTGTTTTTT.

This chain links TRBV5-1 with TRBJ1-6; D uncertain. Between the trimmed V and J ends, which lost 0 bases and 5 bases, there was a span of 6 bases. CDR3 size: 14 residues. The germline V gene has CDR1 SGHRS and CDR2 YFSETQ. CDR3 protein: CASSLDRNNSPLHF. Here the CDR3 DNA reads TGCGCCAGCAGCTTGGATAGAAATAATTCACCCCTCCACTTT.

The V and J genes are TRBV30 and TRBJ1-1; D is possibly TRBD1 (5 bases). Trimming removed 4 bases from V and 2 bases from J, with 14 bases in between. Germline-derived CDR1 and CDR2 are GTSNPN and SVGIG (reference sequence). The CDR3 runs to 14 residues. The chain's CDR3 is CAWTVGRVNTEAFF. The CDR3, as DNA: TGTGCCTGGACCGTGGGCAGGGTTAACACTGAAGCTTTCTTT.

The chain combines TRBV2 with TRBJ2-7, with a tentative D call TRBD1 (6 bases). V was shortened by 8 bases and J by 0 bases, with 14 bases between the two germline ends. There are 14 residues in the CDR3. CDR1 SNHLY and CDR2 FYNNEI come from the germline V gene. CDR3 nucleotide sequence: TGTGCCAGCCGCCGGGACACCCCCTCCTACGAGCAGTACTTC. Its protein is CASRRDTPSYEQYF.

The rearrangement links TRBV5-1 to TRBJ1-6, with D unresolved. The CDR3 loop spans 16 amino acids. Trimming pared 0 bases from V and 0 bases from J, leaving 7 bases between. Germline CDR1 reads SGHRS; CDR2 reads YFSETQ. The CDR3 DNA sequence: TGCGCCAGCAGCTTGGCTGCGAGCTCCTATAATTCACCCCTCCACTTT. This encodes CASSLAASSYNSPLHF.

This clone has just one count. The V and J genes are TRBV11-3 and TRBJ2-2; D is uncertain. V gave up 5 bases and J gave up 2 bases, with 3 bases separating them. CDR1 is SGHNT and CDR2 is YENEEA in the germline V gene. CDR3 length equals 12 residues. DNA of the CDR3: TGTGCCAGCAGCCTAAACACCGGGGAGCTGTTTTTT. It yields the protein CASSLNTGELFF.

The chain couples TRBV7-9 to TRBJ1-1; no definite D call. The CDR3 totals 14 residues. CDR1 and CDR2 (germline): SEHNR, FQNEAQ (reference sequence). Trimming shortened V by 5 bases and J by 7 bases, and 17 bases separated the two germline ends. The CDR3 spells CASSISGIPNEAFF. The CDR3 bases are TGTGCCAGCAGCATCTCGGGGATCCCCAATGAAGCTTTCTTT.

The chain is built from TRBV9 and TRBJ2-1; TRBD2 matches 10 bases. The CDR3 consists of 14 residues. V gave up 7 bases and J gave up 12 bases; unmatched junction bases: 13. CDR1 and CDR2 from the germline V gene are SGDLS and YYNGEE. The CDR3: CASDRTSGPEGQFF. The CDR3, as DNA: TGTGCCAGCGATCGGACTAGCGGCCCCGAGGGGCAGTTCTTC.

The V and J genes are TRBV4-1 and TRBJ2-3; D uncertain. The germline V gene has CDR1 MGHRA and CDR2 YSYEKL. Deletions cut 1 base from V and 6 bases from J, with 5 bases between. The CDR3 is 12 residues long. The CDR3, as DNA: TGCGCCAGCAGCCAAGGCGAGGATACGCAGTATTTT. Residues: CASSQGEDTQYF.

V usage is TRBV6-5 and J usage is TRBJ1-6; D not resolved. CDR1 and CDR2 from the germline V gene are MNHEY and SVGAGI. The CDR3 totals 13 residues. V shed 6 bases and J shed 4 bases, with 7 bases lying between them. CDR3 in DNA: TGTGCCAGCAGCGGAGGATATAATTCACCCCTCCACTTT. This translates into CASSGGYNSPLHF.

The chain joins TRBV6-6 to TRBJ1-5; D gene uncertain. V lost 6 bases to trimming and J lost 5 bases, with 14 bases between them. Per the germline V gene, CDR1 is MNHNY and CDR2 is SVGAGI (reference sequence). The CDR3 contains 14 residues. CDR3 sequence: CASSSQVMDQPQHF. The CDR3 DNA follows: TGTGCCAGCAGCTCACAAGTTATGGATCAGCCCCAGCATTTT.

The chain carries TRBV19 and TRBJ1-2; TRBD1 might be the D (5 bases). Germline lookup yields CDR1 LNHDA and CDR2 SQIVND (reference sequence). The CDR3 sequence is 15 residues long. V lost 3 bases and J lost 3, with 14 bases in between. The CDR3 region is CASSIGRGSDYGYTF. In DNA form, the CDR3 reads TGTGCCAGTAGTATTGGTAGGGGAAGTGACTATGGCTACACCTTC.

This clone was detected a few times. The chain joins TRBV28 to TRBJ2-1; 8 bases fit TRBD1. CDR3 length: 15 residues. With V trimmed by 5 bases and J by 6 bases, 9 bases remained unmatched. Per germline, CDR1 MDHEN and CDR2 SYDVKM. CDR3 DNA sequence: TGTGCCAGCAGTCCCCGAGCAGGGGGCCTCAATGAGCAGTTCTTC. It translates to CASSPRAGGLNEQFF.

This clone appeared a single time. The CDR3 nucleotides are TGTGCCAGCAGCTTACGTATGTACGAGCAGTACTTC. Its protein is CASSLRMYEQYF. The gene calls are TRBV13 and TRBJ2-7, with D unresolved. Trimming left V 2 bases short and J 4 bases short, with 6 bases between. Germline CDR1 and CDR2: PRHDT and FYEKMQ (reference sequence). The CDR3 extends over 12 amino acids.

V is TRBV7-2 and J is TRBJ2-3; the match to TRBD2 covers 8 bases. Trimming took 0 bases from V and 7 from J; bases not matched to a gene: 15. CDR1 is SGHTA and CDR2 is FQGNSA in the germline V gene. The CDR3 is 18 residues long. CDR3 residues: CASSLATSGSGTPYTQYF. The CDR3 DNA is TGTGCCAGCAGCTTAGCAACTAGCGGTTCGGGGACCCCCTATACGCAGTATTTT. Full variable domain (missing parts from reference TRBV7-2 and TRBJ2-3): GAGVSQSPSNKVTEKGKDVELRCDPISGHTALYWYRQSLGQGLEFLIYFQGNSAPDKSGLPSDRFSAERTGGSVSTLTIQRTQQEDSAVYLCASSLATSGSGTPYTQYFGPGTRLTVL.

This rearrangement joins TRBV28 to TRBJ2-3; D might be TRBD2 (6 bases). The CDR3 totals 16 residues. CDR1 and CDR2 (germline): MDHEN, SYDVKM. V lost 2 bases to trimming and J lost 5 bases, with 17 bases between them. The CDR3 loop is CASSLRPGRGRDTQYF. The CDR3 nucleotides are TGTGCCAGCAGTTTAAGGCCCGGCCGGGGGAGAGATACGCAGTATTTT. The entire variable domain, with the rest obtained from reference TRBV28 and TRBJ2-3, is as follows: DVKVTQSSRYLVKRTGEKVFLECVQDMDHENMFWYRQDPGLGLRLIYFSYDVKMKEKGDIPEGYSVSREKKERFSLILESASTNQTSMYLCASSLRPGRGRDTQYFGPGTRLTVL.